Presented here are 13 T cell receptor beta chains from one specimen sequenced in a study of T cell responses to AZD1222 COVID-19 vaccine. Produced via immunoSEQ multiplex PCR; TCRdb's table is partial and in-frame only. The sample lists some 110,000 clones, 90% to 95% occurring once. Source: peripheral blood, taken on day 0 of AZD1222 vaccination. These receptors were obtained from an adult in good health.

The CDR3: CAGRAENTGELFF. CDR3 coding DNA: TGCGCCGGACGAGCGGAGAACACCGGGGAGCTGTTTTTT. The chain joins TRBV10-2 to TRBJ2-2; D possibly corresponds to TRBD2 (5 bases). V lost 11 bases, J lost 1 base, and 11 bases lay in between. The germline CDR1 and CDR2 sequences are WSHSY and SAAADI. The CDR3 totals 13 residues.

The chain combines TRBV19 with TRBJ2-7; TRBD2 matches at 8 bases. The CDR3 runs to 13 residues. The germline V gene has CDR1 LNHDA and CDR2 SQIVND (reference sequence). J lost 5 bases, V lost 10 bases, and 10 bases had no gene match. CDR3 in DNA: TGTGCCACTTGGGCGGGAGGCAGCAACGAGCAGTACTTC. This encodes CATWAGGSNEQYF.

V usage is TRBV3-1 (or the pseudogene TRBV3-2) and J usage is TRBJ2-1, with D possibly being TRBD2 (5 bases). Germline CDR1 LGHDT, CDR2 YNNKEL (reference sequence). This CDR3 is built from 16 residues. V gave up 0 bases and J gave up 4 bases, with 13 bases separating them. The chain's CDR3 is CASSQDGVGIYNEQFF. DNA for the CDR3: TGTGCCAGCAGCCAAGATGGCGTCGGGATTTACAATGAGCAGTTCTTC.

Details on this clone: The sample contains more than one DNA sequence encoding this CDR3. The J gene is TRBJ2-1, the V gene TRBV10-3, with 9 bases identical to TRBD2. The CDR3 has 15 residues. Germline assignment: CDR1 ENHRY and CDR2 SYGVKD. V lost 4 bases to trimming and J lost 4 bases; unmatched junction nucleotides: 5. The CDR3, as DNA: TGTGCCATCAGTGGGGGACTAGCAGGGTACAATGAGCAGTTCTTC. Amino acid sequence: CAISGGLAGYNEQFF.

This rearrangement joins TRBV29-1 to TRBJ1-2, with a weak D call TRBD1 (6 bases). V shed 6 bases and J shed 3 bases, with 17 bases lying between them. The germline V gene has CDR1 SQVTM and CDR2 ANQGSEA. There are 14 residues in the CDR3. As DNA, the CDR3 is TGCAGCGTAAAGAGGGGGGTAACGGACTATGGCTACACCTTC. Encoded protein: CSVKRGVTDYGYTF.

J is TRBJ2-7 and V is TRBV27; no definite D call. Germline CDR1 and CDR2: MNHEY and SMNVEV (reference sequence). V was cut by 5 bases and J by 4 bases, with 6 bases left in between. The CDR3 is 11 amino acids. CDR3 sequence reads: CASSHGYEQYF. Written as DNA, the CDR3 is TGTGCCAGCAGTCACGGTTACGAGCAGTACTTC.

The V call is TRBV3-1 (or the pseudogene TRBV3-2), the J call TRBJ1-3, with D maybe TRBD1 (5 bases). CDR1 is LGHDT and CDR2 is YNNKEL in the germline V gene (reference sequence). Trimming removed 6 bases at V and 0 bases at J, with 12 bases between. The CDR3 extends over 15 amino acids. The CDR3 region has the DNA TGTGCCAGCAGTCTTGACAGCAGCTCTGGAAACACCATATATTTT. This sequence encodes CASSLDSSSGNTIYF.

This clone appeared a single time. The rearrangement joins TRBV4-2 to TRBJ1-1, with unresolved D. The germline V gene encodes CDR1 LGHNA and CDR2 YNFKEQ. V lost 0 bases and J 4 bases, leaving 18 bases between the germline ends. This CDR3 is built from 17 residues. This CDR3 reads CASSQDVRRRTATEAFF. CDR3 DNA: TGTGCCAGCAGCCAAGATGTTCGACGGAGGACTGCCACTGAAGCTTTCTTT.

The V and J genes are TRBV7-9 and TRBJ2-7; 9 bases fit TRBD1. The CDR3 runs to 15 residues. Germline V gene lookup returns CDR1 SEHNR and CDR2 FQNEAQ (reference sequence). Trimming removed 4 bases from V and 2 bases from J; junction bases left unmatched: 6. The CDR3 region has the DNA TGTGCCAGCAGCTCACCGGGACAGGGCCCCTACGAGCAGTACTTC. It specifies CASSSPGQGPYEQYF.

This chain joins TRBV27 and TRBJ2-7; D may be TRBD2 (6 bases). Germline values: CDR1 MNHEY, CDR2 SMNVEV (reference sequence). Trimming took 3 bases from V and 5 from J, leaving 14 bases between them. The CDR3 covers 14 residues. CDR3 in DNA: TGTGCCAGCAGTTTTATTGGCGGGATCAACGAGCAGTACTTC. This encodes CASSFIGGINEQYF.

The rearrangement joins TRBV11-2 to TRBJ2-3, with D possibly being TRBD1 (6 bases). V shed 5 bases and J shed 2 bases, with 14 bases lying between them. Germline V gene data show CDR1 as SGHAT and CDR2 as FQNNGV. The CDR3 is 15 residues long. In DNA, the CDR3 is TGTGCCAGCAGCCCCTACAGGGCCGTCACAGATACGCAGTATTTT. Protein sequence: CASSPYRAVTDTQYF. Full variable domain (remainder filled in from reference TRBV11-2 and TRBJ2-3): EAGVAQSPRYKIIEKRQSVAFWCNPISGHATLYWYQQILGQGPKLLIQFQNNGVVDDSQLPKDRFSAERLKGVDSTLKIQPAKLEDSAVYLCASSPYRAVTDTQYFGPGTRLTVL.

This clone was observed once. The genes are TRBV9 and TRBJ1-1; weak D call: TRBD1 (6 bases). The CDR3 has 13 amino acids. V lost 4 bases and J lost 4, with 11 bases in between. Germline CDR1 SGDLS, CDR2 YYNGEE. CDR3 in amino acids: CASSIGTTTEAFF. The CDR3, as DNA: TGTGCCAGCAGCATCGGGACAACCACTGAAGCTTTCTTT.

J is TRBJ2-2 and V is TRBV18; a weak D match, TRBD2 (6 bases). Germline CDR1 KGHSH, CDR2 LQKENI. V lost 3 bases and J 4 bases, leaving 9 bases between the germline ends. CDR3 length: 14 residues. The CDR3 nucleotides are TGTGCCAGCTCACCTCTGCGGGGCACCGGGGAGCTGTTTTTT. Amino acid sequence: CASSPLRGTGELFF.